This T cell receptor (beta chain) was captured by sequencing in a study of T cell responses to AZD1222 COVID-19 vaccine. The CDR3 sequence is 17 residues long. V dropped 0 bases and J dropped 0 bases, with 12 bases sitting between them. Germline CDR1 is MGHRA and CDR2 is YSYEKL. Generated by immunoSEQ multiplex PCR, the TCRdb table keeps only in-frame clones and is missing some. The data show around 130,000 clones, with over 90% seen just once and approximately 0.85% held by the top ten. The chain links TRBV4-1 to TRBJ2-4; D unresolved. This specimen consisted of peripheral blood, obtained on day 0 of AZD1222 vaccination. This TCR was recovered from an adult in good health. The CDR3 region is CASSQDTTLLAKNIQYF. Here the CDR3 DNA reads TGCGCCAGCAGCCAAGATACGACCCTTTTAGCCAAAAACATTCAGTACTTC.